This entry features one T cell receptor beta chain sequence. Residents of approximately 25 US areas, aged about 18 to 89 years, made up the participants. In assigning cohorts, the study relied on participant-reported clinical history. These data originate in a study of blood T cell repertoires in COVID-19. Study information: The samples span acute and convalescent COVID-19 from the United States, Italy and Spain.

Original processing notes: Amplification from reference gene primers served as the basis for estimated nucleated cell counts. TCRdb's table, derived via immunoSEQ multiplex PCR, lists solely in-frame clones and lacks some. The V and J calls and the clone size are those of that table, but D and trimming were determined from the DNA. In the table there are about 150,000 clones, under 90% of which are singletons. The length of the CDR3 is 14 residues. Germline CDR1 reads PRHDT; CDR2 reads FYEKMQ (reference sequence). Germline trimming cut 5 bases from V and 4 bases from J; bases unmatched to any gene: 5.

The sample taken for sequencing was PBMCs or T cells enriched from blood (not recorded which). This sequence was found in a man aged 45-65 years who had recovered from COVID-19. The chain links TRBV13 to TRBJ2-1; 7 bases align to TRBD2. CDR3 in DNA: TGTGCCAGCAGCGACCCCGGGGGGTACAATGAGCAGTTCTTC. As protein: CASSDPGGYNEQFF.